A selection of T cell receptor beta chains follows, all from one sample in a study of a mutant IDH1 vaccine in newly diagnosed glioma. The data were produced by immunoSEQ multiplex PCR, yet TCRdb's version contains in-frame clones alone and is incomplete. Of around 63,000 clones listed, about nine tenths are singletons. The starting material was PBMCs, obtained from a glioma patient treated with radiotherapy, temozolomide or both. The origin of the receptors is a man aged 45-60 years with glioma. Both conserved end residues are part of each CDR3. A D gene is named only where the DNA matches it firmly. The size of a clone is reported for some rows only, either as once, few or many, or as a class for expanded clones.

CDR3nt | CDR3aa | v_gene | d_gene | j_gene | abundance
TGCGCCAGCAGCCAACGGCGACAGCATGGAGTTGGAAACACCATATATTTT | CASSQRRQHGVGNTIYF | TRBV4-1 | NA | TRBJ1-3 | once
TGTGCCAGTAGTATTGCACGTATGGAGCAGTTCTTC | CASSIARMEQFF | TRBV19 | NA | TRBJ2-1 | NA
TGCGCCAGCGGAGAAGAGACCCAGTACTTC | CASGEETQYF | TRBV5-1 | NA | TRBJ2-5 | NA
TGTGCCAGCAGCTTATTGAACACTGAAGCTTTCTTT | CASSLLNTEAFF | TRBV13 | NA | TRBJ1-1 | NA
TGCGCCAGCAGCCAAGCTGGGCAGGGGTATACTGAAGCTTTCTTT | CASSQAGQGYTEAFF | TRBV4-3 | NA | TRBJ1-1 | NA
TGCGCCAGCAGCCCCTGGACTAGTGAGGTGCCCGGTGAGCAGTTCTTC | CASSPWTSEVPGEQFF | TRBV5-1 | TRBD2 | TRBJ2-1 | NA
TGTGCCAGCAAATCGGGACGGGACATCAACTCCAATGAGCAGTTCTTC | CASKSGRDINSNEQFF | TRBV5-4 | NA | TRBJ2-1 | NA
TGTGCCAGCAGCCTAGGGGCGCCGGGCAGGGAGACCCAGTACTTC | CASSLGAPGRETQYF | TRBV7-9 | NA | TRBJ2-5 | few
TGTGCCAGCAGGGCCGGGACAGGGCACTATGGCTACACCTTC | CASRAGTGHYGYTF | TRBV6-5 | TRBD1 | TRBJ1-2 | NA
TGTGCCACCAGCAGGGGGACTAGCGGAGATACGCAGTATTTT | CATSRGTSGDTQYF | TRBV15 | TRBD2 | TRBJ2-3 | NA
TGCGCCAGCAGCCAAGACGGCAGTTACGAGCAGTACTTC | CASSQDGSYEQYF | TRBV4-3 | NA | TRBJ2-7 | NA